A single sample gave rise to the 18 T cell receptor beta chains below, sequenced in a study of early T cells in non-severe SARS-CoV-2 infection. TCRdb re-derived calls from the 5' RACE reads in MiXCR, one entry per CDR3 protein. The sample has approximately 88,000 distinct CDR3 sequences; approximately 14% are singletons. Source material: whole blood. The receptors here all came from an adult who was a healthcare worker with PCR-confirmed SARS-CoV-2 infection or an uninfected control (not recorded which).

CDR3 DNA sequence: TGTGCCAGCAGCCAGAGGACAGGGGATATTGAAGCTTTCTTT. Protein product: CASSQRTGDIEAFF. The V gene is TRBV3-1, the J gene TRBJ1-1; 9 nucleotides agree with TRBD1. V was clipped by 3 bases and J by 7 bases; unmatched bases: 6. CDR3 size: 14 residues. Germline V CDR1 and CDR2: LGHDT, YNNKEL (reference sequence).

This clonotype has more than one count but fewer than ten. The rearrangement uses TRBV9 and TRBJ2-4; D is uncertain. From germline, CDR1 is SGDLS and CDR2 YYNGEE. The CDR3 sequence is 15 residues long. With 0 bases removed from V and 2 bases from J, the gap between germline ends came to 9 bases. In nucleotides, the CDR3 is TGTGCCAGCAGCGTAGCTCCCTCCCCCAAAAACATTCAGTACTTC. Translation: CASSVAPSPKNIQYF.

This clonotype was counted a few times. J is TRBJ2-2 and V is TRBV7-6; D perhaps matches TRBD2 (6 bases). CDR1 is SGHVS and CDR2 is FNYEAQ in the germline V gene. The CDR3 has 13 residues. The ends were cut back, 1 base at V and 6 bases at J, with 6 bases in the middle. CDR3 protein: CASSLGEAGELFF. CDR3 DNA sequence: TGTGCCAGCAGCTTAGGGGAGGCCGGGGAGCTGTTTTTT.

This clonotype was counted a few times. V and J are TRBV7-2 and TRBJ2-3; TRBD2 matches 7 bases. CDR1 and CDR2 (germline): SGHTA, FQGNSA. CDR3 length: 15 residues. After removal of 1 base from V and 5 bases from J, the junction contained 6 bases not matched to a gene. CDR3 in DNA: TGTGCCAGCAGCTTAGAAGCGGGGCGCATAGATACGCAGTATTTT. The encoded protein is CASSLEAGRIDTQYF.

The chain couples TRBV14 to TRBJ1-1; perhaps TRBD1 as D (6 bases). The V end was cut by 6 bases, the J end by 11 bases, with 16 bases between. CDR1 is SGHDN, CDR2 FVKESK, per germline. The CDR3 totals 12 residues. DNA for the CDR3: TGTGCCAGCAGGCAATACGGGGGGCATGCTTTCTTT. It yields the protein CASRQYGGHAFF.

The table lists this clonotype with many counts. The CDR3 spells CSVYGSGYEQYF. The CDR3, as DNA: TGCAGCGTTTACGGTAGCGGATACGAGCAGTACTTC. The genes are TRBV29-1 and TRBJ2-7, with D perhaps matching TRBD2 (6 bases). V lost 5 bases to trimming and J lost 4 bases, with 12 bases between them. Germline V CDR1 and CDR2: SQVTM, ANQGSEA. This CDR3 is built from 12 residues.

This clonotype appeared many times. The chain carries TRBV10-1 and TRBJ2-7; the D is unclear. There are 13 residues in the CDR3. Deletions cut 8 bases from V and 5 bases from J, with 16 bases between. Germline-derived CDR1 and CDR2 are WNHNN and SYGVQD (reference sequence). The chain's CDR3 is CASQSLINDEQYF. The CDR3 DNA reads TGCGCCAGCCAGTCCCTCATTAACGACGAGCAGTACTTC.

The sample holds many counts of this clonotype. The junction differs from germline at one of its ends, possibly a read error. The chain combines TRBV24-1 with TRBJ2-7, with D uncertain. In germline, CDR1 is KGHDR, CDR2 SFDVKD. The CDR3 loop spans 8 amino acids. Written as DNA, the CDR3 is TGTGCCACCCGTCGGAAGTTATTC. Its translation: CATRRKLF.

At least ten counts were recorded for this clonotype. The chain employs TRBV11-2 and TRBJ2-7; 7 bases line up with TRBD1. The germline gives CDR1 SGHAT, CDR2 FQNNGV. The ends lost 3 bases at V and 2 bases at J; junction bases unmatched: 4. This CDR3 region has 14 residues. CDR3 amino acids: CASSFTGTAYEQYF. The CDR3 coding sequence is TGTGCCAGCAGCTTCACCGGGACAGCCTACGAGCAGTACTTC.

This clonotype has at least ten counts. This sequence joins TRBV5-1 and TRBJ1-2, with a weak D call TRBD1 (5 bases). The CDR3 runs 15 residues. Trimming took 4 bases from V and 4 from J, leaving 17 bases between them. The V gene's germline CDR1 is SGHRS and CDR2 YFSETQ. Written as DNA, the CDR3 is TGCGCCAGCAGCGAGACCGGGACGAAAGTCTATGGCTACACCTTC. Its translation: CASSETGTKVYGYTF.

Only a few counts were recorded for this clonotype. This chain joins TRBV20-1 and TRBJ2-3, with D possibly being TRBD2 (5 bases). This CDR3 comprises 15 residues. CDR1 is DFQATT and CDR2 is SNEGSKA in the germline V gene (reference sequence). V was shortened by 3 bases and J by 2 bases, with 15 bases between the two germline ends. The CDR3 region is CSASLLGSFTDTQYF. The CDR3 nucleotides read TGCAGTGCTAGTTTACTAGGGAGTTTCACAGATACGCAGTATTTT.

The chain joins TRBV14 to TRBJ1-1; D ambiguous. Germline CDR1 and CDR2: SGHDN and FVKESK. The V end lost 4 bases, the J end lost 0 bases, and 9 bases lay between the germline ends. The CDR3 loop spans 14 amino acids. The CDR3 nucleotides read TGTGCCAGCAGCCGGCGGGAAATGAACACTGAAGCTTTCTTT. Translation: CASSRREMNTEAFF.

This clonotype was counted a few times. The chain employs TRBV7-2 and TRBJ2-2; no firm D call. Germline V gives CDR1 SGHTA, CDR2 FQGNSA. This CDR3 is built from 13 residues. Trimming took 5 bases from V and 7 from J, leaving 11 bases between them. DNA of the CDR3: TGTGCCAGCAGCCCACGGCTGATCGGGGAGCTGTTTTTT. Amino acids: CASSPRLIGELFF.

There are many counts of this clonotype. The CDR3 is CASSLVGGSSYEQYF. Here the CDR3 DNA reads TGTGCCAGCAGCTTAGTAGGCGGGAGCTCCTACGAGCAGTACTTC. The chain links TRBV11-2 to TRBJ2-7, with 7 bases aligning to TRBD2. CDR1 and CDR2 (germline): SGHAT, FQNNGV. V shed 1 base and J 0 bases; nucleotides not matched to a gene: 3. The CDR3 has 15 amino acids.

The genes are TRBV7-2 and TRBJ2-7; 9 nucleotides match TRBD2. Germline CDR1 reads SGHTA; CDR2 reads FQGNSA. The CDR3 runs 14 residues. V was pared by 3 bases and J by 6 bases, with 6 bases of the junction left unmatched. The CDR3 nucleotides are TGTGCCAGCAGCTTCGGTCTAGCGGGGTCCGAGCAGTACTTC. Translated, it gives CASSFGLAGSEQYF.

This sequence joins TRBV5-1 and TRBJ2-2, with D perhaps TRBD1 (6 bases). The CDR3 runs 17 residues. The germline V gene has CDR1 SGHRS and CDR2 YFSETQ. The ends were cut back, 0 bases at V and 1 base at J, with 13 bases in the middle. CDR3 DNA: TGCGCCAGCAGCTTGGTTCTTGGGGGCCAGAACACCGGGGAGCTGTTTTTT. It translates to CASSLVLGGQNTGELFF.

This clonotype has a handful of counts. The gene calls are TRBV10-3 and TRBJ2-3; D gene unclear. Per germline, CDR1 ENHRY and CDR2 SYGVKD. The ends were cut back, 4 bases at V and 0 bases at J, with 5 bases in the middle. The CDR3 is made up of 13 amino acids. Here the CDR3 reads CAISATSTDTQYF. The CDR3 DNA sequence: TGTGCCATCAGTGCTACTAGCACAGATACGCAGTATTTT.

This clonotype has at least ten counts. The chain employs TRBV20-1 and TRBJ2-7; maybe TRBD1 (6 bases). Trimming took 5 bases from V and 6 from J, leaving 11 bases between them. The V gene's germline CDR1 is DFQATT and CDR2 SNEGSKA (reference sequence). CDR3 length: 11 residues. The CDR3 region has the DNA TGCAGTGCTGAGGGGGAAGGCGAGCAGTACTTC. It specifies CSAEGEGEQYF.